This is a list of T cell receptor beta chains from one sample in a study of identifying expanded T cells in peripheral blood. Sequencing used immunoSEQ multiplex PCR; TCRdb keeps in-frame clones, though not all of them. The sample includes fewer than 65,000 clones, about 87% of them seen just once. Sequenced sample: blood. The origin of the receptors is a person aged 18 to 75 in good health. Each CDR3 is given with its conserved first and last residue. The D gene is left open where the match is weak. The listing skips clone size in some rows; elsewhere it reads once, few, many or a size class.

TRBJ2-1 | TRBD2 | NA | TRBV28 | CASSLGTSGYNEQFF | TGTGCCAGCAGTTTAGGGACTAGCGGATACAATGAGCAGTTCTTC
TRBJ2-7 | TRBD2 | NA | TRBV7-2 | CASSPTSNEQYF | TGTGCCAGCAGTCCGACTAGCAACGAGCAGTACTTC
TRBJ2-1 | TRBD1 | once | TRBV2 | CASSESYRGPYNEQFF | TGTGCCAGCAGTGAATCCTACAGGGGACCCTACAATGAGCAGTTCTTC
TRBJ2-1 | TRBD2 | once | TRBV6-4 | CASRAIAGGPSNEQFF | TGTGCCAGCAGGGCAATAGCGGGGGGGCCTTCCAATGAGCAGTTCTTC
TRBJ2-1 | NA | NA | TRBV25-1 | CASSDIAKDEQFF | TGTGCCAGCAGTGATATAGCGAAGGATGAGCAGTTCTTC
TRBJ2-5 | NA | NA | TRBV27 | CASKDGGETQYF | TGTGCCAGCAAGGACGGGGGAGAGACCCAGTACTTC
TRBJ2-3 | TRBD2 | NA | TRBV4-3 | CASSQSSGRTDTQYF | TGCGCCAGCAGCCAGTCTAGCGGGAGGACAGATACGCAGTATTTT
TRBJ2-2 | NA | NA | TRBV27 | CASRRDLANTGELFF | TGTGCCAGCAGGCGGGACCTTGCGAACACCGGGGAGCTGTTTTTT
TRBJ2-3 | NA | once | TRBV5-1 | CASSLVGSGDTQYF | TGCGCCAGCAGCTTGGTGGGTAGCGGAGATACGCAGTATTTT
TRBJ2-2 | NA | NA | TRBV7-7 | CASSLDNTGELFF | TGTGCCAGCAGCTTAGACAACACCGGGGAGCTGTTTTTT
TRBJ2-7 | NA | NA | TRBV7-9 | CASRDRHYEQYF | TGTGCCAGCCGGGACCGACACTACGAGCAGTACTTC
TRBJ1-5 | TRBD1 | NA | TRBV19 | CASSISGGRDQPQHF | TGTGCCAGTAGTATATCAGGGGGCCGGGATCAGCCCCAGCATTTT
TRBJ2-1 | TRBD2 | NA | TRBV7-8 | CASSPGGSYNEQFF | TGTGCCAGCAGCCCGGGGGGCTCCTACAATGAGCAGTTCTTC
TRBJ2-1 | TRBD2 | NA | TRBV30 | CAWSVGAGGTDEQFF | TGTGCCTGGAGTGTTGGAGCGGGGGGGACAGATGAGCAGTTCTTC
TRBJ2-7 | NA | once | TRBV11-2 | CASSRTTDSYEQYF | TGTGCCAGCAGCCGGACTACCGACTCCTACGAGCAGTACTTC
TRBJ2-3 | NA | NA | TRBV6-5 | CASSKRDVADTQYF | TGTGCCAGCAGTAAACGGGACGTTGCAGATACGCAGTATTTT
TRBJ2-6 | NA | once | TRBV18 | CASSPINAVAGANVLTF | TGTGCCAGCTCACCCATTAACGCAGTGGCTGGGGCCAACGTCCTGACTTTC
TRBJ1-2 | TRBD1 | NA | TRBV5-4 | CASSGTAANYGYTF | TGTGCCAGCAGTGGGACAGCCGCTAACTATGGCTACACCTTC
TRBJ2-3 | NA | NA | TRBV6-4 | CASSGGTSTDTQYF | TGTGCCAGCAGTGGGGGGACTAGCACAGATACGCAGTATTTT
TRBJ2-3 | NA | NA | TRBV5-6 | CASSLAGGSTDTQYF | TGTGCCAGCAGCTTGGCCGGCGGCAGCACAGATACGCAGTATTTT
TRBJ1-1 | NA | NA | TRBV6-4 | CASSLGPNTEAFF | TGTGCCAGCAGCCTCGGTCCGAACACTGAAGCTTTCTTT
TRBJ2-3 | NA | NA | TRBV6-1 | CASSEAYTQYF | TGTGCCAGCAGTGAAGCTTATACGCAGTATTTT
TRBJ2-5 | TRBD2 | NA | TRBV5-1 | CASSAASGGQETQYF | TGCGCCAGCAGCGCGGCTAGCGGGGGTCAAGAGACCCAGTACTTC
TRBJ2-5 | NA | NA | TRBV27 | CASSREPGMKTQYF | TGTGCCAGCAGCCGTGAGCCGGGAATGAAGACCCAGTACTTC
TRBJ2-7 | TRBD2 | NA | TRBV11-3 | CASSPGLAVKEQYF | TGTGCCAGCAGCCCGGGACTAGCGGTCAAGGAGCAGTACTTC
TRBJ2-5 | TRBD2 | few | TRBV7-9 | CASSFGLAQETQYF | TGTGCCAGCAGCTTCGGACTAGCGCAAGAGACCCAGTACTTC
TRBJ1-1 | NA | NA | TRBV27 | CASTPPQGTEAFF | TGTGCCAGCACCCCCCCCCAGGGCACTGAAGCTTTCTTT
TRBJ1-2 | NA | NA | TRBV27 | CASRGTPNYGYTF | TGTGCCAGCAGGGGGACACCAAACTATGGCTACACCTTC
TRBJ1-2 | TRBD1 | NA | TRBV5-4 | CASSRGQGSYGYTF | TGTGCCAGCAGCCGCGGACAGGGGTCCTATGGCTACACCTTC
TRBJ2-1 | NA | once | TRBV7-2 | CASSLVSNEQFF | TGTGCCAGCAGCTTAGTGTCCAATGAGCAGTTCTTC
TRBJ2-3 | NA | NA | TRBV7-3 | CASSLQGTDTQYF | TGTGCCAGCAGCTTACAGGGAACAGATACGCAGTATTTT
TRBJ2-3 | TRBD1 | NA | TRBV19 | CASSSRRGQGRTVEDTQYF | TGTGCCAGTAGTAGCCGGAGGGGACAGGGGCGGACGGTTGAAGATACGCAGTATTTT
TRBJ2-7 | NA | NA | TRBV7-9 | CASSLKDRIYEQYF | TGTGCCAGCAGCTTAAAGGACAGAATTTACGAGCAGTACTTC
TRBJ2-7 | NA | NA | TRBV21-1 | CASSREDRGKEQYF | TGTGCCAGCAGCAGGGAGGACAGGGGAAAAGAGCAGTACTTC
TRBJ2-1 | TRBD2 | once | TRBV6-1 | CASSELAGGLF | TGTGCCAGCAGCGAACTAGCGGGGGGACTCTTC
TRBJ2-5 | NA | NA | TRBV5-1 | CASSLESSPPGTQYF | TGCGCCAGCAGCTTAGAGTCCAGTCCCCCAGGGACCCAGTACTTC
TRBJ2-5 | NA | NA | TRBV7-8 | CASSSLLGAETQYF | TGTGCCAGCAGCTCTCTCCTTGGAGCGGAGACCCAGTACTTC
TRBJ1-1 | NA | NA | TRBV7-2 | CASSTWTGDTEAFF | TGTGCCAGCAGCACGTGGACCGGTGACACTGAAGCTTTCTTT
TRBJ2-1 | TRBD2 | NA | TRBV19 | CASAPLDSGGTYNEQFF | TGTGCCAGTGCCCCCCTAGATAGCGGGGGAACTTACAATGAGCAGTTCTTC
TRBJ2-5 | TRBD2 | NA | TRBV15 | CATSKKIAGGTQETQYF | TGTGCCACCAGCAAAAAAATAGCGGGAGGTACACAAGAGACCCAGTACTTC
TRBJ1-4 | NA | NA | TRBV30 | CAWNRGRTNEKLFF | TGTGCCTGGAACCGGGGTCGCACTAATGAAAAACTGTTTTTT
TRBJ2-2 | NA | NA | TRBV4-2 | CASSPLEDSGELFF | TGTGCCAGCAGCCCCCTCGAAGACAGCGGGGAGCTGTTTTTT
TRBJ1-2 | TRBD1 | once | TRBV6-1 | CASGRTGGNYGYTF | TGTGCCAGCGGGAGGACAGGGGGAAACTATGGCTACACCTTC
TRBJ2-7 | NA | NA | TRBV4-1 | CASSRTQGSYEQYF | TGCGCCAGCAGCCGGACCCAGGGGAGCTACGAGCAGTACTTC
TRBJ1-3 | TRBD1 | NA | TRBV6-5 | CASSRTRDSVGTIYF | TGTGCCAGCAGTCGAACCCGGGACAGTGTGGGAACCATATATTTT
TRBJ1-5 | NA | medium-sized | TRBV6-6 | CASSYSRDRGNQPQHF | TGTGCCAGCAGTTACTCTCGGGATAGGGGCAATCAGCCCCAGCATTTT
TRBJ2-7 | TRBD2 | NA | TRBV14 | CASSQRAGGFYEQYF | TGTGCCAGCAGCCAGCGAGCGGGAGGTTTTTACGAGCAGTACTTC
TRBJ2-1 | TRBD1 | NA | TRBV7-9 | CASSSTDRGDEQFF | TGTGCCAGCAGCTCCACTGACAGGGGCGATGAGCAGTTCTTC
TRBJ2-1 | TRBD2 | NA | TRBV9 | CASSVGGGPPDNEQFF | TGTGCCAGCAGCGTAGGCGGGGGGCCGCCCGACAATGAGCAGTTCTTC
TRBJ2-5 | TRBD2 | NA | TRBV18 | CASSPGLAGQETQYF | TGTGCCAGCTCACCGGGACTAGCGGGGCAAGAGACCCAGTACTTC
TRBJ2-7 | NA | NA | TRBV5-8 | CAIWVDSLYEQYF | TGTGCCATCTGGGTAGATTCCCTCTACGAGCAGTACTTC
TRBJ2-4 | NA | once | TRBV18 | CASSPAAPKNIQYF | TGTGCCAGCTCACCAGCGGCCCCCAAAAACATTCAGTACTTC
TRBJ2-7 | TRBD1 | NA | TRBV28 | CASSSPTGQGVREQYF | TGTGCCAGCAGTTCCCCCACGGGACAGGGGGTTCGAGAGCAGTACTTC
TRBJ1-1 | NA | NA | TRBV4-2 | CASSQETGGNPEAFF | TGTGCCAGCAGCCAAGAGACGGGGGGAAACCCTGAAGCTTTCTTT
TRBJ2-1 | NA | NA | TRBV5-4 | CASSPVHTTGSSYNEQFF | TGTGCCAGCAGCCCGGTCCATACAACAGGGAGCTCCTACAATGAGCAGTTCTTC
TRBJ1-5 | TRBD1 | once | TRBV19 | CASSIRYGQDNQPQHF | TGTGCCAGTAGTATTAGGTACGGACAGGACAATCAGCCCCAGCATTTT
TRBJ2-4 | NA | NA | TRBV11-2 | CASSLDLGLAKNIQYF | TGTGCCAGCAGCTTAGATCTGGGACTGGCCAAAAACATTCAGTACTTC
TRBJ2-7 | NA | NA | TRBV2 | CASAVTRGLEQYF | TGTGCCAGCGCCGTGACTAGGGGACTCGAGCAGTACTTC
TRBJ1-6 | NA | few | TRBV2 | CASSEGRDDNSPLHF | TGTGCCAGCAGTGAAGGTCGGGATGATAATTCACCCCTCCACTTT
TRBJ2-7 | NA | NA | TRBV4-1 | CASSQAGRAYEQYF | TGCGCCAGCAGCCAAGCCGGGAGAGCCTACGAGCAGTACTTC